Here is one T cell receptor (beta chain) with its context. The data originate from a study of OX40 agonist ivuxolimab in advanced cancers. Sequenced by immunoSEQ multiplex PCR; TCRdb stores in-frame clones only, minus some. The sample has approximately 44,000 clones, 75% to 90% seen once; the top ten hold about 10%. The CDR3 sequence is 13 residues long. The V and J ends lost 5 bases and 3 bases respectively, with 8 bases between them. The germline CDR1 and CDR2 sequences are SGHTA and FQGTGA. The sample in question was CD4+ or CD8+ T cells sorted from blood, obtained in a trial of the OX40 agonist ivuxolimab. The chain uses TRBV7-3 and TRBJ1-5; D gene ambiguous. The receptor comes from an adult with an advanced solid tumor such as melanoma, head and neck, liver or kidney cancer. The CDR3 protein is CASSPGINQPQHF. CDR3 sequence (DNA): TGTGCCAGCAGCCCGGGTATCAATCAGCCCCAGCATTTT.